This T cell receptor beta chain was obtained from a study of T cells in Graves' hyperthyroidism and ophthalmopathy. Study outcomes and limitations: With a median lead of roughly 6.8 months before onset, the model predicted ophthalmopathy.

The germline V gene has CDR1 SGHTA and CDR2 FQGTGA. Trimming cost V 6 bases and J 6 bases, with 16 bases left between them. CDR3 length: 14 residues. This clonotype was seen at least ten times. Antigen: not known. The CDR3 regions of TCR beta were amplified from RNA transcripts. A first-round RT-PCR of the TCR CDR3 used the HTBI primer set. TCRdb reanalysed the multiplex PCR reads using MiXCR and keeps one entry per CDR3 protein. In the table there are roughly 200,000 distinct CDR3 sequences, around 20% of which are singletons. V usage is TRBV7-3 and J usage is TRBJ2-3; D assignment may be TRBD1 or TRBD2 (5 bases each). Sequences were obtained from blood. The source is a middle-aged man with Graves' hyperthyroidism. The CDR3 region has the DNA TGTGCCAGCAGTACGGGACCCTCCCGGGATACGCAGTATTTT. It yields the protein CASSTGPSRDTQYF.